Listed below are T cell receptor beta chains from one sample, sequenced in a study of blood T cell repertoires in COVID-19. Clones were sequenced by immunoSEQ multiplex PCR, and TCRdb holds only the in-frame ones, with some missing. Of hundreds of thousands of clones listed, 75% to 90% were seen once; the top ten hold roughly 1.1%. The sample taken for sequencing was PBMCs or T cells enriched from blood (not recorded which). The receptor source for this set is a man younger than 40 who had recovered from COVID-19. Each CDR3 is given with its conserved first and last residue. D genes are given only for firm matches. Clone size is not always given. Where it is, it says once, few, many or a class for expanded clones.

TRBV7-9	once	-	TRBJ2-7	CASSPSSSQSYEQYF	TGTGCCAGCAGCCCTTCGTCTAGCCAGTCCTACGAGCAGTACTTC
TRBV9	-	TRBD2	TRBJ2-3	CASSASSGNTDTQYF	TGTGCCAGCAGCGCCTCTAGCGGCAACACAGATACGCAGTATTTT
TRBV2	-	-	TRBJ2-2	CASSEISWGAGELFF	TGTGCCAGCAGTGAAATCTCTTGGGGAGCGGGGGAGCTGTTTTTT
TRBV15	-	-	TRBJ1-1	CATSRESGATEAFF	TGTGCCACCAGCAGAGAGTCAGGGGCCACTGAAGCTTTCTTT
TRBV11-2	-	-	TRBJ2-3	CASSVRERTDTQYF	TGTGCCAGCAGCGTACGGGAGCGGACAGATACGCAGTATTTT
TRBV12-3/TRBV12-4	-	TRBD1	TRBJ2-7	CASNKGGGYEQYF	TGTGCCAGCAATAAAGGGGGCGGCTACGAGCAGTACTTC
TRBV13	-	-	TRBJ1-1	CAFTGQENTEAFF	TGTGCCTTCACTGGGCAAGAGAACACTGAAGCTTTCTTT
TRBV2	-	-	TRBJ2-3	CASSERGGGTDTQYF	TGTGCCAGCAGTGAGCGGGGCGGTGGCACAGATACGCAGTATTTT
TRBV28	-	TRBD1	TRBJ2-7	CASVFRGSSYEQYF	TGTGCCAGCGTTTTCAGGGGGAGTTCCTACGAGCAGTACTTC
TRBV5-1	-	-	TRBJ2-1	CASSPGDIEQFF	TGCGCCAGCAGCCCAGGGGATATTGAGCAGTTCTTC
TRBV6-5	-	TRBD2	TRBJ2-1	CASSSTSVFYNEQFF	TGTGCCAGCAGCTCCACTAGCGTCTTCTACAATGAGCAGTTCTTC
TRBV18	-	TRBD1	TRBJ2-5	CASSPPVQGAKETQYF	TGTGCCAGCTCACCTCCCGTACAGGGGGCAAAAGAGACCCAGTACTTC
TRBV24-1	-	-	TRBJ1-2	CATSDLDRNYGYTF	TGTGCCACCAGTGACCTTGACAGGAACTATGGCTACACCTTC
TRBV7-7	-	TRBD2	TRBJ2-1	CASSLSPSGGNEQFF	TGTGCCAGCAGCTTATCTCCTAGCGGGGGCAATGAGCAGTTCTTC
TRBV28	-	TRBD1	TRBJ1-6	CASSYPPTGSSSPLHF	TGTGCCAGCAGTTACCCCCCGACAGGGTCAAGTTCACCCCTCCACTTT
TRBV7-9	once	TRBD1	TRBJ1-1	CASSPQGAIGTEAFF	TGTGCCAGCAGCCCACAGGGGGCAATTGGGACTGAAGCTTTCTTT
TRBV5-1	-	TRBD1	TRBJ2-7	CASSIPGTGRYEQYF	TGCGCCAGCAGCATACCCGGGACAGGGAGGTACGAGCAGTACTTC
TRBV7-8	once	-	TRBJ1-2	CASTLGANYGYTF	TGTGCCAGCACCCTCGGGGCTAACTATGGCTACACCTTC
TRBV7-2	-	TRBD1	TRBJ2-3	CASSLGGQGTDTQYF	TGTGCCAGCAGCTTAGGGGGACAGGGCACAGATACGCAGTATTTT
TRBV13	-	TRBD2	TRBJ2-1	CASSLRGLAGPYNEQFF	TGTGCCAGCAGCCTAAGGGGGCTAGCGGGGCCCTACAATGAGCAGTTCTTC
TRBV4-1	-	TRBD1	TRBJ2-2	CASSKLPGQGPTGELFF	TGCGCCAGCAGCAAACTTCCGGGACAGGGGCCGACCGGGGAGCTGTTTTTT
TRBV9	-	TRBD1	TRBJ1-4	CASSVTDRGEKLFF	TGTGCCAGCAGCGTTACGGACAGGGGCGAAAAACTGTTTTTT
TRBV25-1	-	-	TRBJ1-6	CASSPPGNSPLHF	TGTGCCAGCAGTCCTCCGGGGAATTCACCCCTCCACTTT
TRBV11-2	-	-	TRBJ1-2	CASSLLTGGAGYGYTF	TGTGCCAGCAGCTTATTGACTGGGGGCGCGGGCTATGGCTACACCTTC
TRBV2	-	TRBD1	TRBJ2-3	CASSDRTGVGDTQYF	TGTGCCAGCAGTGACCGGACAGGGGTGGGAGATACGCAGTATTTT
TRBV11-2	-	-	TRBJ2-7	CASSLSGSYEQYF	TGTGCCAGCAGCTTATCAGGCTCCTACGAGCAGTACTTC
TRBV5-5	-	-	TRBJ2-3	CASSLRWEVDTQYF	TGTGCCAGCAGCTTACGATGGGAGGTGGATACGCAGTATTTT
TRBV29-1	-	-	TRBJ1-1	CSVKSLRNTEAFF	TGCAGCGTGAAATCACTACGGAACACTGAAGCTTTCTTT
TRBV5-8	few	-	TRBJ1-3	CASSPGLISGNTIYF	TGTGCCAGCAGCCCGGGACTGATCTCTGGAAACACCATATATTTT
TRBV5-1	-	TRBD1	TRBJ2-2	CAKTGGMGELFF	TGCGCCAAGACAGGGGGCATGGGGGAGCTGTTTTTT
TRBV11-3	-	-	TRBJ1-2	CASSPPYGYTF	TGTGCCAGCAGCCCTCCCTATGGCTACACCTTC
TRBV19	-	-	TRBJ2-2	CASSPNRVGGELFF	TGTGCCAGTAGTCCCAACAGGGTAGGCGGGGAGCTGTTTTTT
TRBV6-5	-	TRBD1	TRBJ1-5	CASSRRQGQGPQHF	TGTGCCAGCAGCCGACGACAGGGTCAGGGACCCCAGCATTTT
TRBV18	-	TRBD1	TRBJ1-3	CASSRSQDRGGGNTIYF	TGTGCCAGCTCACGCTCCCAGGACAGGGGCGGTGGAAACACCATATATTTT
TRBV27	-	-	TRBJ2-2	CASSYSGPNTGELFF	TGTGCCAGCAGTTACAGCGGCCCGAACACCGGGGAGCTGTTTTTT
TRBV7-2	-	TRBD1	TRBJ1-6	CASSEQGKNSPLHF	TGTGCCAGCAGCGAACAGGGGAAAAATTCACCCCTCCACTTT
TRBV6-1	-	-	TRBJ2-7	CASSEFQADEQYF	TGTGCCAGCAGTGAGTTCCAGGCTGACGAGCAGTACTTC
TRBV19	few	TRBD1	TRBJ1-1	CASSIVGGSTEAFF	TGTGCCAGTAGTATAGTAGGGGGCTCCACTGAAGCTTTCTTT
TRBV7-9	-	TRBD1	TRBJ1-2	CASSLDRDRAYGYTF	TGTGCCAGCAGCTTAGATCGTGACAGGGCCTATGGCTACACCTTC
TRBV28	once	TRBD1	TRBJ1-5	CASRDRAAQPQHF	TGTGCCAGCAGAGACAGGGCAGCTCAGCCCCAGCATTTT
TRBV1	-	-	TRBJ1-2	CTSSQATTGLGYTF	TGCACCAGCAGCCAAGCTACGACAGGGCTTGGCTACACCTTC
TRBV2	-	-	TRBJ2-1	CASTDGSGEQFF	TGTGCCAGCACCGACGGAAGCGGTGAGCAGTTCTTC
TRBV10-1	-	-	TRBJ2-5	CASSASGPGVLETQYF	TGCGCCAGCAGTGCCTCAGGGCCAGGGGTATTAGAGACCCAGTACTTC